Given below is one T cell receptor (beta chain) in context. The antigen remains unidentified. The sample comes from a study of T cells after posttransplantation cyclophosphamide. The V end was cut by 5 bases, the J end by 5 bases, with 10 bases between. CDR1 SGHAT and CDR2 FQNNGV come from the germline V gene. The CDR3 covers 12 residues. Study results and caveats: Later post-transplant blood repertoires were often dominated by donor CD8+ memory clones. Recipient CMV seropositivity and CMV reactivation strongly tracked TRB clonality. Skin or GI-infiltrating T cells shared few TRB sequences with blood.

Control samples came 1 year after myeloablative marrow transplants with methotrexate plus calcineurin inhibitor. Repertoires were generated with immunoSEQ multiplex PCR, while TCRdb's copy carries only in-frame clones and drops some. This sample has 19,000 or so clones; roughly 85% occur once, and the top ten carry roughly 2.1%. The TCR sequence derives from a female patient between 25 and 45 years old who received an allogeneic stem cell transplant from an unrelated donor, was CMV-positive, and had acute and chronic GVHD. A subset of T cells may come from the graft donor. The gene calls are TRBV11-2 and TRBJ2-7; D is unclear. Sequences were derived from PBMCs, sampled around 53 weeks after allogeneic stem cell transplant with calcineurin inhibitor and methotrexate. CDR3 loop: CASSPTSHEQYF. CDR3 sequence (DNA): TGTGCCAGCAGCCCTACGTCACACGAGCAGTACTTC.